This record concerns one TCR beta chain sequence. The sample is drawn from a study of blood T cell repertoires in COVID-19. Study as a whole: Specimens from acute and convalescent COVID-19 originated in the United States, Italy and Spain. T cells, B-cell-depleted T cells, or PBMCs provided the cDNA or gDNA that served as material.

Per the study methods: Reference gene primer amplification in the assay estimated nucleated cell counts. The table came from immunoSEQ multiplex PCR; TCRdb's copy has only in-frame clones and leaves some out. That table supplies the V and J calls and clone size; D and trimming were determined from the DNA. The table records about 240,000 clones, 83% of them present only once. The origin of this receptor is a human donor in a cohort sampled during active COVID-19. The sequenced sample was peripheral blood.

The CDR3 is CASGGERGHTGYEQYF. The CDR3 DNA reads as TGTGCCAGCGGGGGGGAGCGGGGACATACGGGCTACGAGCAGTACTTC. The chain is built from TRBV28 and TRBJ2-7, with D possibly TRBD2 on 7 matching bases. The germline gives CDR1 MDHEN, CDR2 SYDVKM. With 8 bases removed from V and 3 bases from J, the gap between germline ends came to 23 bases. The CDR3 runs 16 residues.